This T cell receptor (beta chain) was sequenced in a study of T-cell memory formation after mild COVID-19. CDR1 and CDR2 (germline): SGDLS, YYNGEE. V lost 0 bases, J lost 0 bases, and 4 bases lay in between. CDR3 size: 13 residues. Each CDR3 protein gets one entry after TCRdb re-called the 5' RACE reads with MiXCR. The table has about 180,000 distinct CDR3 sequences, approximately 16% seen once. This clonotype was seen a handful of times. Its antigen is still unknown. Regarding the study as a whole: Contracting clones localized mainly to CM and EM when CD4+ and mainly to EMRA when CD8+.

Sequences were obtained from PBMCs or a T cell subset sorted from them (not recorded which). The V gene is TRBV9, the J gene TRBJ2-7; no definite D call. This sequence was found in an adult woman who had mild COVID-19 (a few samples of this study predate the infection). Cell type and time point are not known. CDR3 nucleotides: TGTGCCAGCAGCGTAGCGGCCTCCTACGAGCAGTACTTC. Amino acids: CASSVAASYEQYF. Supplemented by reference TRBV9 and TRBJ2-7, the full variable domain reads DSGVTQTPKHLITATGQRVTLRCSPRSGDLSVYWYQQSLDQGLQFLIQYYNGEERAKGNILERFSAQQFPDLHSELNLSSLELGDSALYFCASSVAASYEQYFGPGTRLTVT.